Presented here are 32 T cell receptor beta chains from one specimen sequenced in a study of T cells expressing NK-cell markers. TCRdb reprocessed the 5' RACE reads, keeping one entry per CDR3 protein, no DNA. The sample features about 450,000 distinct CDR3 sequences, with 7.3% in its top ten. Sequences were obtained from blood T cells: a sorted CD56 or NKG2C T cell subset, CD4+ or CD8+ T cells, or bulk PBMC T cells (not recorded which). These TCRs come from a woman between 18 and 70 years old in good health.

The rearrangement uses TRBV9 and TRBJ1-1; TCRdb indicates TRBD1, and absent DNA this call remains unverified. The germline V gene encodes CDR1 SGDLS and CDR2 YYNGEE. CDR3 size: 16 residues. The CDR3 reads CASSVVGALPFTEAFF.

The CDR3 region is CASSRPRGDRNTGELFF. The chain has TRBV6-1 and TRBJ2-2; checking the TCRdb D call of TRBD1 is not possible without DNA. Looked up from germline, CDR1 is MNHNS and CDR2 is SASEGT. This CDR3 contains 17 residues.

The rearrangement uses TRBV20-1 and TRBJ2-1; lacking DNA, the TRBD2 call made by TCRdb goes unchecked. Germline-derived CDR1 and CDR2 are DFQATT and SNEGSKA (reference sequence). The CDR3 contains 15 residues. The CDR3 protein is CSGPTSGRALNEQFF.

The chain carries TRBV7-9 and TRBJ2-5; the TCRdb D gene call, TRBD2, has no DNA to confirm it. The CDR3 totals 14 residues. CDR1 SEHNR and CDR2 FQNEAQ come from the germline V gene (reference sequence). The CDR3 here is CASSPGPAPETQYF.

The chain employs TRBV11-2 and TRBJ2-3; the TCRdb call, TRBD2, lacks DNA for checking. Germline V lookup: CDR1 SGHAT, CDR2 FQNNGV. This CDR3 has 19 residues. The CDR3 loop reads CASSTPGGLAGLISDTQYF.

The chain employs TRBV28 and TRBJ2-1; TCRdb calls TRBD1, which cannot be checked without DNA. The CDR3 has 16 residues. Looked up from germline, CDR1 is MDHEN and CDR2 is SYDVKM. CDR3 amino acids: CASNLQGTLPGDEQFF. Based on the CDR3 plus reference TRBV28 and TRBJ2-1, the full variable domain is DVKVTQSSRYLVKRTGEKVFLECVQDMDHENMFWYRQDPGLGLRLIYFSYDVKMKEKGDIPEGYSVSREKKERFSLILESASTNQTSMYLCASNLQGTLPGDEQFFGPGTRLTVL.

The rearrangement links TRBV5-8 to TRBJ1-2; TCRdb calls TRBD1, which cannot be checked without DNA. Looked up from germline, CDR1 is SGHTS and CDR2 is YDEGEE. The CDR3 contains 15 residues. The CDR3 sequence is CASSYSSGVSYGYTF.

The rearrangement links TRBV28 to TRBJ2-3; TCRdb lists TRBD1, though no DNA is available to test this call. This CDR3 region has 17 residues. Germline V gives CDR1 MDHEN, CDR2 SYDVKM. The CDR3 here is CASSFRTGLLQADTQYF.

The gene calls are TRBV5-4 and TRBJ2-1. Germline V gene sequence: CDR1 SGHNT, CDR2 YYREEE (reference sequence). The length of the CDR3 is 11 residues. The CDR3 reads CASSFRGEQFF.

This CDR3 reads CASSLVPTGLVSNEQFF. The J gene is TRBJ2-1, the V gene TRBV5-4; TCRdb designates TRBD2, a call that cannot be tested without DNA. The CDR3 contains 17 residues. Germline CDR1 and CDR2: SGHNT and YYREEE (reference sequence).

The chain recombines TRBV18 with TRBJ2-5. The CDR3 loop spans 14 amino acids. Germline V lookup: CDR1 KGHSH, CDR2 LQKENI. CDR3 in amino acids: CASSPPNGQETQYF.

The J gene is TRBJ2-6, the V gene TRBV5-1; absent DNA, TCRdb's TRBD2 call cannot be checked. This CDR3 region has 18 residues. CDR1 is SGHRS, CDR2 YFSETQ, per germline. The CDR3 loop is CASSLPGLAGLGANVLTF.

The chain is built from TRBV18 and TRBJ1-5; TCRdb reports TRBD1, a call that lacks DNA to check it against. This CDR3 comprises 16 residues. Germline CDR1 reads KGHSH; CDR2 reads LQKENI. The CDR3 spells CASSPLPLQPDQPQHF.

The chain links TRBV20-1 to TRBJ2-7. The CDR3 totals 12 residues. Germline V gene sequence: CDR1 DFQATT, CDR2 SNEGSKA (reference sequence). Here the CDR3 reads CSASIATYEQYF.

The J gene is TRBJ1-2, the V gene TRBV19; the D gene TCRdb calls, TRBD1, cannot be checked with no DNA. This CDR3 has 14 residues. The V gene's germline CDR1 is LNHDA and CDR2 SQIVND (reference sequence). This CDR3 is CASKPYTGVDGYTF.

This chain uses TRBV2 with TRBJ1-5. Germline V gene sequence: CDR1 SNHLY, CDR2 FYNNEI. There are 15 residues in the CDR3. The CDR3 is CASSMEGLSNQPQHF.

The genes are TRBV3-1 and TRBJ2-5; TCRdb lists TRBD2, though no DNA is available to test this call. The CDR3 is 16 residues long. Germline loops: CDR1 LGHDT, CDR2 YNNKEL (reference sequence). The CDR3 protein is CASSQGGERGKKTQYF.

The chain joins TRBV5-4 to TRBJ2-3; the D gene TCRdb calls, TRBD2, cannot be checked with no DNA. Per germline, CDR1 SGHNT and CDR2 YYREEE (reference sequence). The CDR3 is made up of 16 amino acids. The CDR3 sequence is CASSPSGGRWTDTQYF.

The rearrangement uses TRBV10-2 and TRBJ2-1; TCRdb proposes TRBD2, but this gene call is untestable without DNA. CDR1 WSHSY and CDR2 SAAADI come from the germline V gene. The CDR3 runs to 13 residues. CDR3 sequence: CASRSSGEYEQFF.

This chain connects TRBV29-1 to TRBJ2-1; the TCRdb D gene call, TRBD2, has no DNA to confirm it. The CDR3 contains 15 residues. Germline V lookup: CDR1 SQVTM, CDR2 ANQGSEA. The CDR3 sequence is CSVRTSGGPLGEQFF.

V gene TRBV30 combines with J gene TRBJ2-6; TCRdb outputs TRBD1, but without DNA this stays unchecked. This CDR3 is 13 amino acids long. Germline lookup yields CDR1 GTSNPN and CDR2 SVGIG (reference sequence). CDR3 protein: CASPGHAGSVLTF. The full variable domain, rest sourced from reference TRBV30 and TRBJ2-6, is SQTIHQWPATLVQPVGSPLSLECTVEGTSNPNLYWYRQAAGRGLQLLFYSVGIGQISSEVPQNLSASRPQDRQFILSSKKLLLSDSGFYLCASPGHAGSVLTFGAGSRLTVL.

The chain employs TRBV6-5 and TRBJ1-1. The length of the CDR3 is 12 residues. Germline V gives CDR1 MNHEY, CDR2 SVGAGI. This chain's CDR3 is CASRTWESEAFF.

The chain links TRBV7-2 to TRBJ2-3; the TCRdb call, TRBD2, lacks DNA for checking. The CDR3 is 17 amino acids. Per the germline V gene, CDR1 is SGHTA and CDR2 is FQGNSA. The CDR3 region is CASSPKSGRASTDTQYF.

The chain couples TRBV20-1 to TRBJ2-2. Germline CDR1 and CDR2: DFQATT and SNEGSKA (reference sequence). The length of the CDR3 is 14 residues. The CDR3 spells CSARRTQNTGELFF.

V usage is TRBV29-1 and J usage is TRBJ2-2; the D call of TRBD2 rests on TCRdb alone, since no DNA is present to check it. The CDR3 covers 16 residues. Germline V gene lookup returns CDR1 SQVTM and CDR2 ANQGSEA. CDR3 amino acids: CSVAPGASGGIGELFF.

V gene TRBV6-2 or TRBV6-3 combines with J gene TRBJ2-3; TCRdb's D gene call, TRBD2, goes unchecked for lack of DNA. In germline, CDR1 is MNHEY, CDR2 SVGEGT. This CDR3 comprises 14 residues. The CDR3 sequence: CASIPGGPPDTQYF.

The J gene is TRBJ2-3, the V gene TRBV5-6; the TCRdb D gene call, TRBD2, has no DNA to confirm it. This CDR3 contains 15 residues. From germline, CDR1 is SGHDT and CDR2 YYEEEE. CDR3 amino acids: CASSLLAGDEDTQYF.

J is TRBJ2-5 and V is TRBV7-2. The CDR3 has 13 residues. Germline V gene data show CDR1 as SGHTA and CDR2 as FQGNSA. The CDR3 loop is CASSFPEQETQYF.

This chain uses TRBV6-2 or TRBV6-3 with TRBJ2-5; TCRdb lists TRBD1, though no DNA is available to test this call. The CDR3 is made up of 21 amino acids. CDR1 is MNHEY and CDR2 is SVGEGT in the germline V gene. CDR3 amino acids: CASSYPPYPRGFSPHKETQYF.

The gene calls are TRBV20-1 and TRBJ2-7; TCRdb lists TRBD1, though no DNA is available to test this call. This CDR3 comprises 14 residues. Germline V CDR1 and CDR2: DFQATT, SNEGSKA (reference sequence). CDR3 region: CTVRSREIPYEQYF.

The chain couples TRBV5-5 to TRBJ1-4; TCRdb returns TRBD1, unconfirmable since there is no DNA. CDR1 is SGHKS and CDR2 is YYEKEE in the germline V gene (reference sequence). The CDR3 runs 15 residues. This chain's CDR3 is CASSHPGQGNEKLFF.

J is TRBJ2-3 and V is TRBV5-5; TCRdb outputs TRBD1, but without DNA this stays unchecked. Germline V CDR1 and CDR2: SGHKS, YYEKEE (reference sequence). This CDR3 has 14 residues. The CDR3 region is CASSLRGEADTQYF.